This TCR beta chain was retrieved from a study of follicular helper T cells after annual influenza vaccination. Time point denoted: 2015-2016 season, 7 days after influenza vaccination. TCRdb keeps only in-frame clones here, not all; method: immunoSEQ multiplex PCR. Of 3,500 to 5,000 clones in the sample, roughly four fifths were seen once. CDR3 length: 17 amino acids. Germline CDR1 and CDR2: SNHLY and FYNNEI. V was pared by 6 bases and J by 9 bases, with 26 bases between. The sequence came from an adult who received the influenza vaccine. This material consisted of CXCR5+ CD38- circulating T follicular helper cells from blood, taken 7 days after influenza vaccination. Sample subset: circulating Tfh, non-naive CD4+CXCR5+PD-1+ (ICOS+CD38+ or ICOS-CD38-). The chain carries TRBV2 and TRBJ1-4, with D possibly TRBD1 on 5 matching bases. Here the CDR3 reads CASSTQGRRGVSQKLFF. As DNA, the CDR3 is TGTGCCAGCAGCACCCAGGGCCGACGAGGAGTGTCTCAAAAACTGTTTTTT.